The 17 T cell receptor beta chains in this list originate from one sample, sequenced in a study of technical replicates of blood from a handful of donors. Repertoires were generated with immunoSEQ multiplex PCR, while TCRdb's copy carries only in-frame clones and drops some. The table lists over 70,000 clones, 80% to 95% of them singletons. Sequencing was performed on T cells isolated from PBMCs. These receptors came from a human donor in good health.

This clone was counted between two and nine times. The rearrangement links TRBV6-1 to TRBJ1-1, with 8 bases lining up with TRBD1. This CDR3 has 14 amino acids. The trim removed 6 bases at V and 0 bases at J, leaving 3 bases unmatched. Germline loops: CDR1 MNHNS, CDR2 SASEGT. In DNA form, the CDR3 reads TGTGCCAGCAGATACAGGGGGGTGAACACTGAAGCTTTCTTT. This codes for CASRYRGVNTEAFF.

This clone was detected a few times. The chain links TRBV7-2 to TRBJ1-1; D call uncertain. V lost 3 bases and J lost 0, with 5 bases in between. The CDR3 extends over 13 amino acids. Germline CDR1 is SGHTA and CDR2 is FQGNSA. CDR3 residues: CASSLHLNTEAFF. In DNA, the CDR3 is TGTGCCAGCAGCTTGCACTTGAACACTGAAGCTTTCTTT.

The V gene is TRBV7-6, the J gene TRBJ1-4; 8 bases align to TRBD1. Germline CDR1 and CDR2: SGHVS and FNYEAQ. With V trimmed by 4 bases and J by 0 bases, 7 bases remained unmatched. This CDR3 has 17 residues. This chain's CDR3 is CASSSGTGGATNEKLFF. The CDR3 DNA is TGTGCCAGCAGCTCCGGGACAGGTGGTGCAACTAATGAAAAACTGTTTTTT.

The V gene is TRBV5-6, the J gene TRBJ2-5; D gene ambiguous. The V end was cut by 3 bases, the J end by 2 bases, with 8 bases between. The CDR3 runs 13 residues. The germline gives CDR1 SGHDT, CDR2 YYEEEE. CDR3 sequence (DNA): TGTGCCAGCAGCTACTCCCGGCAAGAGACCCAGTACTTC. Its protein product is CASSYSRQETQYF.

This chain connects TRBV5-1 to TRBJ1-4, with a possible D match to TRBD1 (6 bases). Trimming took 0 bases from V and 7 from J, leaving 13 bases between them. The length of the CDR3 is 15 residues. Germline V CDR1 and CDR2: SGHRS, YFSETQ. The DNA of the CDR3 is TGCGCCAGCAGCTTGGACAGGGCGGAGTTTGAAAAACTGTTTTTT. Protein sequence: CASSLDRAEFEKLFF.

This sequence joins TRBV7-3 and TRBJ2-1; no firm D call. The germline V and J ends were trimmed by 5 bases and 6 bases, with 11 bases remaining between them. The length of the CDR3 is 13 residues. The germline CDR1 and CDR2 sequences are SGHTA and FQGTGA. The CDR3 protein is CASSPLSGNEQFF. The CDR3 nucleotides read TGTGCCAGCAGCCCCCTGTCGGGCAATGAGCAGTTCTTC.

The CDR3 DNA reads as TGTGCCAGCAGTTTATACGGGAGGGCCTCCTACAATGAGCAGTTCTTC. Translating it yields CASSLYGRASYNEQFF. The V and J genes are TRBV27 and TRBJ2-1; TRBD2 agrees at 8 bases. The CDR3 spans 16 residues. V shed 1 base and J 0 bases; nucleotides not matched to a gene: 2. Germline V lookup: CDR1 MNHEY, CDR2 SMNVEV (reference sequence).

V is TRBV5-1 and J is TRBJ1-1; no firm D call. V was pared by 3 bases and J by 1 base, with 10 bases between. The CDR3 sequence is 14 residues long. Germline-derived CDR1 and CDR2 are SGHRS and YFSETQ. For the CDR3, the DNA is TGCGCCAGCAGCTCGATCGGGGAGAACACTGAAGCTTTCTTT. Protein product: CASSSIGENTEAFF.

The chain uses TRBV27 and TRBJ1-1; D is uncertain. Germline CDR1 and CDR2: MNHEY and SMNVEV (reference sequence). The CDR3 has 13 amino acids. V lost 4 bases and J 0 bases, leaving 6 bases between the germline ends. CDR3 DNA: TGTGCCAGCAGTTATGCAGTGAACACTGAAGCTTTCTTT. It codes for CASSYAVNTEAFF.

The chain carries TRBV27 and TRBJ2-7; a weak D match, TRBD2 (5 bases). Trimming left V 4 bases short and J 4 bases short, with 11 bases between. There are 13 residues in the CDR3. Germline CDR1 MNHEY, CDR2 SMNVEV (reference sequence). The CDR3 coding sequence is TGTGCCAGCAGTTACGGGAAAGGGTACGAGCAGTACTTC. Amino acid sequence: CASSYGKGYEQYF.

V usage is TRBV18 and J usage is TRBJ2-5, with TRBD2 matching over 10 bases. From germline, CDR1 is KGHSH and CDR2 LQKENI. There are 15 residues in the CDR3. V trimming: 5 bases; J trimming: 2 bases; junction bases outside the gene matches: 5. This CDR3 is CASSEGLASQETQYF. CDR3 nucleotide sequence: TGTGCCAGCTCAGAGGGACTAGCGAGTCAAGAGACCCAGTACTTC.

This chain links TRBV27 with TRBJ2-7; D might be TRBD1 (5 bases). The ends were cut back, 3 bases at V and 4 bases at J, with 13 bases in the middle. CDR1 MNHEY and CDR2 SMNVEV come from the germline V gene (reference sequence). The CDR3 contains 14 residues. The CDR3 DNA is TGTGCCAGCAGTTTCAGGGAATCTGAGTACGAGCAGTACTTC. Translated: CASSFRESEYEQYF.

CDR3 in DNA: TGTGCCGCAGGGGGCGTCGACGGGGAGCTGTTTTTT. It encodes CAAGGVDGELFF. The V call is TRBV25-1, the J call TRBJ2-2; 8 nucleotides agree with TRBD1. Per the germline V gene, CDR1 is MGHDK and CDR2 is SYGVNS. V shed 11 bases and J 7 bases; nucleotides not matched to a gene: 6. The CDR3 runs to 12 residues.

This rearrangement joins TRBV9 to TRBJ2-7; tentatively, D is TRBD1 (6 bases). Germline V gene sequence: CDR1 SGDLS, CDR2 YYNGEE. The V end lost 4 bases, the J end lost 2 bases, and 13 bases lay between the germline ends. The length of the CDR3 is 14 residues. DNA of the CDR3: TGTGCCAGCAGCAGCCGACAGGCTCCCTACGAGCAGTACTTC. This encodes CASSSRQAPYEQYF.

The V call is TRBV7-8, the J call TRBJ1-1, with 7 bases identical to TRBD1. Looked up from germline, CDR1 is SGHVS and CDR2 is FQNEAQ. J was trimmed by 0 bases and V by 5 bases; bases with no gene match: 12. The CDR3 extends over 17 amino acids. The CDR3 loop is CASSNINLQGVNTEAFF. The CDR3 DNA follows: TGTGCCAGCAGCAATATTAATCTCCAGGGGGTGAACACTGAAGCTTTCTTT.

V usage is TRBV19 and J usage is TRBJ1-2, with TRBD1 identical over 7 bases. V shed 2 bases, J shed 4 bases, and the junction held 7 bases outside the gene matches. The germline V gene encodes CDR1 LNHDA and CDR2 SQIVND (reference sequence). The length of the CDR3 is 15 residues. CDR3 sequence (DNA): TGTGCCAGTAGTATAATCGGGACAGCTCCCTATGGCTACACCTTC. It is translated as CASSIIGTAPYGYTF.

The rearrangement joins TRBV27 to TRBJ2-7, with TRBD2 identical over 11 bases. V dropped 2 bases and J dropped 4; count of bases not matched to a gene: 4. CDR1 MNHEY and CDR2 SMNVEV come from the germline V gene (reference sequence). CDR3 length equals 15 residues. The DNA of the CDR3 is TGTGCCAGCAGTTTAGGGACTAGCGGCTTGTACGAGCAGTACTTC. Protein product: CASSLGTSGLYEQYF.